A selection of T cell receptor beta chains follows, all from one sample in a study of CD8 T cells in Susac syndrome. In TCRdb, the immunoSEQ multiplex PCR reads were re-called with MiXCR into one record per CDR3 protein. The repertoire consists of 150,000 to 200,000 distinct CDR3 sequences, with approximately 96% occurring once and the leading ten covering more than 0.12%. Sequencing input: CD4+ T cells from PBMCs. The receptors were sampled from a human donor in good health. The CDR3 runs from the conserved cysteine through the conserved F or W. The D gene is left open where the match is weak. Clone size is given for some rows only: seen once, a few or many times, or a class if the clone is expanded.

>.|TRBV7-9|.|TRBJ1-4
CASSLAGSGEKLFF
TGTGCCAGCAGCTTAGCAGGGTCTGGAGAAAAACTGTTTTTT
>.|TRBV6-1|.|TRBJ2-7
CASSEVHSYEQYF
TGTGCCAGCAGTGAGGTCCACTCCTACGAGCAGTACTTC
>.|TRBV20-1|TRBD2|TRBJ2-5
CSARVGGAKTQYF
TGCAGTGCTAGAGTCGGGGGGGCGAAGACCCAGTACTTC
>few|TRBV6-1|.|TRBJ1-2
CASTGSNYGYTF
TGTGCCAGCACAGGGTCGAACTATGGCTACACCTTC
>.|TRBV4-2|.|TRBJ2-2
CASSQRGQGGTGELFF
TGTGCCAGCAGCCAAAGAGGACAGGGAGGGACCGGGGAGCTGTTTTTT
>.|TRBV30|.|TRBJ1-1
CAWSVGVVGTEAFF
TGTGCCTGGAGTGTCGGTGTAGTGGGCACTGAAGCTTTCTTT
>.|TRBV28|.|TRBJ2-7
CASTRASSYEQYF
TGTGCCAGCACACGCGCGAGCTCCTACGAGCAGTACTTC
>.|TRBV7-2|.|TRBJ2-2
CAPGNGMNTGELFF
TGTGCCCCAGGGAACGGGATGAACACCGGGGAGCTGTTTTTT
>once|TRBV12-3/TRBV12-4|TRBD1|TRBJ1-2
CASRTTGGANYGYTF
TGTGCCAGCAGGACGACAGGGGGCGCTAACTATGGCTACACCTTC
>once|TRBV29-1|TRBD2|TRBJ2-5
CSVEDSASGGRRQYF
TGCAGCGTTGAAGATTCAGCTAGCGGGGGCCGACGACAGTACTTC
>.|TRBV12-3/TRBV12-4|.|TRBJ1-2
CASSLTAANYGYTF
TGTGCCAGCAGTTTAACCGCAGCTAACTATGGCTACACCTTC
>.|TRBV5-1|.|TRBJ2-2
CASSSQGNTGELFF
TGCGCCAGCTCATCACAGGGTAACACCGGGGAGCTGTTTTTT
>.|TRBV7-9|TRBD2|TRBJ2-1
CASPLAGGSGQFF
TGTGCCAGCCCCTTGGCGGGGGGAAGTGGGCAGTTCTTC
>.|TRBV3-1|.|TRBJ2-3
CASSQVPGVDTQYF
TGTGCCAGCAGCCAAGTGCCCGGTGTGGATACGCAGTATTTT